Following are 19 T cell receptor beta chains from one sample sequenced in a study of shared clonotypes between healthy human individuals. Profiled with immunoSEQ multiplex PCR; TCRdb holds only in-frame clones, not every one. The data show 750,000 to 1,000,000 clones, with 80% to 95% seen just once and approximately 25% held by the top ten. Naive CD8 cells, CD45RO-negative and positively selected for CCR7, excluded terminally differentiated effector memory CD45RA+ cells. The specimen sequenced was naive CD8+ T cells sorted from blood. The receptors here all came from a young man in good health.

V is TRBV29-1 and J is TRBJ2-7, with D possibly being TRBD1 (5 bases). Germline assignment: CDR1 SQVTM and CDR2 ANQGSEA. There are 12 residues in the CDR3. Trimming removed 6 bases from V and 2 bases from J, with 11 bases in between. CDR3 DNA sequence: TGCAGCGTCAGACAGCATACCTACGAGCAGTACTTC. Protein sequence: CSVRQHTYEQYF.

This sequence joins TRBV11-2 and TRBJ2-7; 10 bases fit TRBD1. V lost 5 bases, J lost 2 bases, and 9 bases stayed unmatched. In germline, CDR1 is SGHAT, CDR2 FQNNGV. This CDR3 region has 16 residues. The CDR3 nucleotides read TGTGCCAGCAGCCCTTCCCCGGGACAGGGGACCTACGAGCAGTACTTC. This codes for CASSPSPGQGTYEQYF.

To note about this clone: The sample holds other DNA sequences that translate to the same CDR3. This chain links TRBV10-1 with TRBJ2-2, with TRBD1 identical over 8 bases. Germline CDR1 and CDR2: WNHNN and SYGVQD (reference sequence). The CDR3 sequence is 15 residues long. The ends lost 3 bases at V and 3 bases at J; junction bases unmatched: 3. The CDR3 region has the DNA TGCGCCAGCAGTGACAGGGGGCTGGACACCGGGGAGCTGTTTTTT. Its translation is CASSDRGLDTGELFF.

The rearrangement links TRBV28 to TRBJ2-7; D is perhaps TRBD2 (7 bases). Trimming pared 8 bases from V and 2 bases from J, leaving 10 bases between. The CDR3 has 12 residues. Germline values: CDR1 MDHEN, CDR2 SYDVKM. The CDR3 spells CASERDTYEQYF. CDR3 DNA: TGTGCCAGCGAGCGGGACACCTACGAGCAGTACTTC.

This rearrangement joins TRBV27 to TRBJ2-1; D remains unclear. The ends were cut back, 1 base at V and 7 bases at J, with 11 bases in the middle. CDR3 size: 14 residues. In germline, CDR1 is MNHEY, CDR2 SMNVEV (reference sequence). As DNA, the CDR3 is TGTGCCAGCAGTTTATATGGGGAAAGTAATGAGCAGTTCTTC. Encoded protein: CASSLYGESNEQFF.

The chain joins TRBV27 to TRBJ2-7; 10 bases match TRBD2. This CDR3 is built from 15 residues. Germline-derived CDR1 and CDR2 are MNHEY and SMNVEV (reference sequence). V lost 2 bases to trimming and J lost 7 bases; unmatched junction nucleotides: 8. CDR3 nucleotides: TGTGCCAGCAGTTTAGTAGCTAGCGGGAGCTCGGAGCAGTACTTC. Its translation is CASSLVASGSSEQYF.

The chain joins TRBV7-6 to TRBJ1-5; D gene uncertain. The CDR3 runs 12 residues. V was shortened by 1 base and J by 8 bases, with 6 bases between the two germline ends. CDR1 is SGHVS and CDR2 is FNYEAQ in the germline V gene. CDR3: CASSLGRKPQHF. The CDR3 DNA reads TGTGCCAGCAGCTTAGGTAGGAAGCCCCAGCATTTT.

This chain uses TRBV7-2 with TRBJ2-7; D gene unclear. The CDR3 consists of 13 residues. Germline values: CDR1 SGHTA, CDR2 FQGNSA. Trimming cost V 5 bases and J 2 bases, with 10 bases left between them. As DNA, the CDR3 is TGTGCCAGCAGCCCCTACCCGACCTACGAGCAGTACTTC. Translating it yields CASSPYPTYEQYF.

This sequence joins TRBV28 and TRBJ2-3; 7 bases fit TRBD2. V shed 5 bases and J 1 base; nucleotides not matched to a gene: 0. This CDR3 has 13 amino acids. CDR1 MDHEN and CDR2 SYDVKM come from the germline V gene. The DNA of the CDR3 is TGTGCCAGCAGTCGGGAGGGCACAGATACGCAGTATTTT. As protein: CASSREGTDTQYF.

This clone was detected once. V gene TRBV14 combines with J gene TRBJ2-2, with 8 bases aligning to TRBD1. Germline V gene data show CDR1 as SGHDN and CDR2 as FVKESK. J gave up 5 bases and V 2 bases, and 16 bases lay outside the gene matches. The CDR3 contains 19 residues. CDR3 sequence (DNA): TGTGCCAGCAGCCAACACGGACAGGGTCTCGTTCGGTGGACCGGGGAGCTGTTTTTT. It codes for CASSQHGQGLVRWTGELFF.

V is TRBV5-5 and J is TRBJ1-2, with TRBD1 as a possible D gene (5 bases). CDR1 and CDR2 from the germline V gene are SGHKS and YYEKEE (reference sequence). The CDR3 covers 16 residues. Between the trimmed V and J ends, which lost 0 bases and 4 bases, there was a span of 16 bases. The CDR3 DNA reads as TGTGCCAGCAGCTTGGTGGCACAAGGGACCGCCTATGGCTACACCTTC. Its protein is CASSLVAQGTAYGYTF.

The chain is built from TRBV10-3 and TRBJ1-2; 8 bases map to TRBD1. Germline-derived CDR1 and CDR2 are ENHRY and SYGVKD. The CDR3 length is 12 residues. The ends lost 9 bases at V and 7 bases at J; junction bases unmatched: 7. CDR3 loop: CAMQGAEVGYTF. In DNA, the CDR3 is TGTGCCATGCAGGGGGCGGAAGTTGGCTACACCTTC.

This rearrangement joins TRBV30 to TRBJ2-6; no definite D call. The CDR3 totals 13 residues. Germline loops: CDR1 GTSNPN, CDR2 SVGIG (reference sequence). V lost 1 base to trimming and J lost 0 bases, with 1 base between them. CDR3 residues: CAWSDSGANVLTF. CDR3 in DNA: TGTGCCTGGAGTGACTCTGGGGCCAACGTCCTGACTTTC.

Regarding this clone: This CDR3 is also generated by other DNA sequences in the sample. This chain joins TRBV27 and TRBJ2-7; D gene ambiguous. CDR3 length: 14 residues. Germline values: CDR1 MNHEY, CDR2 SMNVEV (reference sequence). The V end lost 5 bases, the J end lost 0 bases, and 11 bases lay between the germline ends. The DNA of the CDR3 is TGTGCCAGCAGTCTAAGCAGAAGCTCCTACGAGCAGTACTTC. Translating it yields CASSLSRSSYEQYF.

V gene TRBV2 combines with J gene TRBJ2-7; 7 bases fit TRBD1. The CDR3 is 14 amino acids. Germline trimming cut 3 bases from V and 5 bases from J; bases unmatched to any gene: 7. The germline V gene has CDR1 SNHLY and CDR2 FYNNEI. CDR3 nucleotides: TGTGCCAGCAGTGACAGACAGGGATTCCACGAGCAGTACTTC. It yields the protein CASSDRQGFHEQYF.

A single count supports this clone. The genes are TRBV19 and TRBJ1-1, with TRBD1 matching over 8 bases. The CDR3 has 15 amino acids. Germline CDR1 LNHDA, CDR2 SQIVND (reference sequence). V was pared by 9 bases and J by 3 bases, with 12 bases of the junction left unmatched. The CDR3 region is CASKDRGNQHTEAFF. In DNA, the CDR3 is TGTGCCAGCAAAGACAGGGGAAACCAACACACTGAAGCTTTCTTT.

The chain employs TRBV21-1 and TRBJ2-1. TRBV21-1 is marked as a pseudogene. CDR3 length equals 17 residues. In nucleotides, the CDR3 is TGTGCCAGCAGCTCCACGAACTGGGACCTCTCCTACAATGAGCAGTTCTTC. Amino acid sequence: CASSSTNWDLSYNEQFF.

The genes are TRBV15 and TRBJ2-5; the match to TRBD2 covers 11 bases. The CDR3 consists of 15 residues. J gave up 4 bases and V 3 bases, and 4 bases lay outside the gene matches. From germline, CDR1 is LNHNV and CDR2 YYDKDF (reference sequence). The CDR3 nucleotides read TGTGCCACCAGCAGTAGCGGGAGGGTCAGAGAGACCCAGTACTTC. Its protein product is CATSSSGRVRETQYF.

The rearrangement uses TRBV6-1 and TRBJ1-2; D possibly corresponds to TRBD1 (5 bases). CDR3 length: 14 amino acids. Trimming stripped 7 bases from V and 2 bases from J, with 14 bases between. The germline gives CDR1 MNHNS, CDR2 SASEGT. In DNA, the CDR3 is TGTGCCAGCACCTCTCGGGGGGGGAACTATGGCTACACCTTC. It codes for CASTSRGGNYGYTF.